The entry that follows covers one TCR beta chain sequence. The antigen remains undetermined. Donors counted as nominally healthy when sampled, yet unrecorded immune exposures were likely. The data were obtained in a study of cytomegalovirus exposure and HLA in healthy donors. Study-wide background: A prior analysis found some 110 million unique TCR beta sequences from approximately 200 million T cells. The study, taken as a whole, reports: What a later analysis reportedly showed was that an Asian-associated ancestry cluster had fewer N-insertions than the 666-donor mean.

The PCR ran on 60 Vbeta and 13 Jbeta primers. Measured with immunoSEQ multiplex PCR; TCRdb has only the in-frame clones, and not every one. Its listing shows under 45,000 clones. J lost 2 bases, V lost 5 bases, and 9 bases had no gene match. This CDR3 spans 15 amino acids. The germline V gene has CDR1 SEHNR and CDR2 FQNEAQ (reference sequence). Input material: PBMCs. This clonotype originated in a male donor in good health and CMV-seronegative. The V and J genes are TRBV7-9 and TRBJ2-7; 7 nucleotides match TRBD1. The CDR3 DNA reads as TGTGCCAGCAGCAGCACCGGGACAGCCGCCTACGAGCAGTACTTC. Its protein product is CASSSTGTAAYEQYF.